The rows below give T cell receptor beta chains drawn from one sample of a study of CD8 T cells in Susac syndrome. TCRdb itself ran the immunoSEQ multiplex PCR reads through MiXCR, one entry per CDR3 protein. The table shows approximately 170,000 distinct CDR3 sequences, with about 92% occurring only once. The sample consisted of CD4+ T cells from PBMCs. These receptors originate from a human donor in good health. Both conserved end residues are part of each CDR3. Fields, in order: J gene, V gene, D gene, clone size, CDR3 DNA, CDR3 protein. D genes are given only for firm matches. Expanded clones are given a class, and other clones once, few, many or no size at all.

j_gene: TRBJ2-1
v_gene: TRBV7-2
d_gene: TRBD2
abundance: .
CDR3nt: TGTGCCAGCAGCCTTAGCGGGGGGGCGGGTGAGCAGTTCTTC
CDR3aa: CASSLSGGAGEQFF

j_gene: TRBJ2-3
v_gene: TRBV7-2
d_gene: TRBD2
abundance: .
CDR3nt: TGTGCCAGCAGCCCCGGCGGGGGAGCTAGCACAGATACGCAGTATTTT
CDR3aa: CASSPGGGASTDTQYF

j_gene: TRBJ2-6
v_gene: TRBV28
d_gene: .
abundance: .
CDR3nt: TGTGCCAGCAGTTTACCAGGGACTGGGGCCAACGTCCTGACTTTC
CDR3aa: CASSLPGTGANVLTF

j_gene: TRBJ2-7
v_gene: TRBV6-5
d_gene: .
abundance: .
CDR3nt: TGTGCCAGCAGAAGGGGGGACCCCCCTGTGAAGCAGTACTTC
CDR3aa: CASRRGDPPVKQYF

j_gene: TRBJ1-1
v_gene: TRBV6-5
d_gene: TRBD1
abundance: .
CDR3nt: TGTGCCAGCAGTTACTGGACAGGGAGGCGGACTGAAGCTTTCTTT
CDR3aa: CASSYWTGRRTEAFF

j_gene: TRBJ1-3
v_gene: TRBV6-2/TRBV6-3
d_gene: .
abundance: .
CDR3nt: TGTGCCAGCAGTACCCCAGGATACGGAAACACCATATATTTT
CDR3aa: CASSTPGYGNTIYF

j_gene: TRBJ2-4
v_gene: TRBV25-1
d_gene: .
abundance: .
CDR3nt: TGTGCCAGCAGTGTCCGGATAGCCAAAAACATTCAGTACTTC
CDR3aa: CASSVRIAKNIQYF

j_gene: TRBJ1-1
v_gene: TRBV29-1
d_gene: .
abundance: .
CDR3nt: TGCAGCGGGCAGCAGGTGAACACTGAAGCTTTCTTT
CDR3aa: CSGQQVNTEAFF

j_gene: TRBJ2-1
v_gene: TRBV24-1
d_gene: .
abundance: .
CDR3nt: TGTGCCACCGGAGGTCGTTCTGAGATGTCCTACAATGAGCAGTTCTTC
CDR3aa: CATGGRSEMSYNEQFF

j_gene: TRBJ1-2
v_gene: TRBV28
d_gene: .
abundance: .
CDR3nt: TGTGCCAGCAGTTTGTTTAACTATGGCTACACCTTC
CDR3aa: CASSLFNYGYTF

j_gene: TRBJ2-3
v_gene: TRBV7-6
d_gene: TRBD2
abundance: once
CDR3nt: TGTGCCAGCAGCTCGAGCGGGAGGGCCACAGATACGCAGTATTTT
CDR3aa: CASSSSGRATDTQYF

j_gene: TRBJ2-3
v_gene: TRBV2
d_gene: TRBD2
abundance: .
CDR3nt: TGTGCCAGCAAGGGTTACGGCGGGAGTACAGATACGCAGTATTTT
CDR3aa: CASKGYGGSTDTQYF

j_gene: TRBJ2-7
v_gene: TRBV29-1
d_gene: TRBD2
abundance: .
CDR3nt: TGCAGCGTAGGTGGACTAGCGGGAGCCTACGAGCAGTACTTC
CDR3aa: CSVGGLAGAYEQYF

j_gene: TRBJ1-5
v_gene: TRBV4-3
d_gene: .
abundance: .
CDR3nt: TGCGCCAGCAGCCAAGAGGTGAATCAGCCCCAGCATTTT
CDR3aa: CASSQEVNQPQHF

j_gene: TRBJ2-5
v_gene: TRBV28
d_gene: .
abundance: .
CDR3nt: TGTGCCAGCAGTTTAGGACTCTCGGGAGTATGGGGAGAGACCCAGTACTTC
CDR3aa: CASSLGLSGVWGETQYF

j_gene: TRBJ1-1
v_gene: TRBV7-9
d_gene: .
abundance: .
CDR3nt: TGTGCCAGCAGCTTAAATGGGTTGGCTTTCTTT
CDR3aa: CASSLNGLAFF

j_gene: TRBJ1-1
v_gene: TRBV20-1
d_gene: .
abundance: .
CDR3nt: TGCAGTGCTAGTATTCAGGGGCTGAACACTGAAGCTTTCTTT
CDR3aa: CSASIQGLNTEAFF

j_gene: TRBJ1-5
v_gene: TRBV7-8
d_gene: .
abundance: .
CDR3nt: TGTGCCAGCAGCTTAGCGGGGGGCGCGGAGCCCCAGCATTTT
CDR3aa: CASSLAGGAEPQHF

j_gene: TRBJ2-7
v_gene: TRBV21-1
d_gene: .
abundance: .
CDR3nt: TGTGCCAGATCGCCGGCGGAGCGGGAAGGAGAGTACGAGCAGTACTTC
CDR3aa: CARSPAEREGEYEQYF

j_gene: TRBJ2-5
v_gene: TRBV6-5
d_gene: .
abundance: .
CDR3nt: TGTGCCAGCAGAAGGGGGGCCCAAGAGACCCAGTACTTC
CDR3aa: CASRRGAQETQYF

j_gene: TRBJ1-1
v_gene: TRBV29-1
d_gene: .
abundance: few
CDR3nt: TGCAGCATTAACAGGGAAATCACTGAAGCTTTCTTT
CDR3aa: CSINREITEAFF

j_gene: TRBJ2-5
v_gene: TRBV5-1
d_gene: TRBD1
abundance: .
CDR3nt: TGCGCCAGCAGCTTGGCTCCGGGACAGGGGGTGCAAGAGACCCAGTACTTC
CDR3aa: CASSLAPGQGVQETQYF

j_gene: TRBJ1-2
v_gene: TRBV29-1
d_gene: TRBD1
abundance: .
CDR3nt: TGCAGCGTCGACGGGACAGATGGCTACACCTTC
CDR3aa: CSVDGTDGYTF

j_gene: TRBJ2-7
v_gene: TRBV2
d_gene: .
abundance: once
CDR3nt: TGTGCCAGCAGCAATTTCGGGGAGCAGTACTTC
CDR3aa: CASSNFGEQYF

j_gene: TRBJ2-1
v_gene: TRBV28
d_gene: .
abundance: .
CDR3nt: TGTGCCAGCAGTTTAGTCCGGGGAACGATTTACAATGAGCAGTTCTTC
CDR3aa: CASSLVRGTIYNEQFF

j_gene: TRBJ2-3
v_gene: TRBV7-9
d_gene: .
abundance: .
CDR3nt: TGTGCCAGCAGCTTAAATAGTCGGACCACAGATACGCAGTATTTT
CDR3aa: CASSLNSRTTDTQYF

j_gene: TRBJ2-1
v_gene: TRBV6-6
d_gene: TRBD1
abundance: .
CDR3nt: TGTGCCAGCAGTCGACAGGGGGTGTTCTACAATGAGCAGTTCTTC
CDR3aa: CASSRQGVFYNEQFF

j_gene: TRBJ1-2
v_gene: TRBV29-1
d_gene: .
abundance: .
CDR3nt: TGCAGCGTTAGGGAAGGGTATGGCTACACCTTC
CDR3aa: CSVREGYGYTF

j_gene: TRBJ1-4
v_gene: TRBV5-4
d_gene: .
abundance: .
CDR3nt: TGTGCCAGCAGCTTGTGGGGCGGAAAACTGTTTTTT
CDR3aa: CASSLWGGKLFF

j_gene: TRBJ2-7
v_gene: TRBV7-8
d_gene: .
abundance: once
CDR3nt: TGTGCCAGCACCTTCACGGCAGAGACCTACGAGCAGTACTTC
CDR3aa: CASTFTAETYEQYF

j_gene: TRBJ1-6
v_gene: TRBV29-1
d_gene: .
abundance: once
CDR3nt: TGCAGCGTTGAACAGTCAGAAGAAGGGTCACCCCTCCACTTT
CDR3aa: CSVEQSEEGSPLHF

j_gene: TRBJ1-1
v_gene: TRBV7-9
d_gene: .
abundance: .
CDR3nt: TGTGCCAGCAGCTTACGGGTCGTGAACACTGAAGCTTTCTTT
CDR3aa: CASSLRVVNTEAFF

j_gene: TRBJ1-5
v_gene: TRBV7-9
d_gene: .
abundance: .
CDR3nt: TGTGCCAGCAGCTTAGCGTCAGCCCTCGGTCAGCCCCAGCATTTT
CDR3aa: CASSLASALGQPQHF

j_gene: TRBJ2-7
v_gene: TRBV7-2
d_gene: .
abundance: .
CDR3nt: TGTGCCAGCAGCCTAGGACTGGTCTACGAGCAGTACTTC
CDR3aa: CASSLGLVYEQYF

j_gene: TRBJ1-1
v_gene: TRBV6-1
d_gene: .
abundance: .
CDR3nt: TGTGCCAGTCGTATTAGGGAAGACACTGAAGCTTTCTTT
CDR3aa: CASRIREDTEAFF

j_gene: TRBJ2-5
v_gene: TRBV4-1
d_gene: .
abundance: .
CDR3nt: TGCGCCAGCAGCCAAGACGCCGCCAGGACCCAGTACTTC
CDR3aa: CASSQDAARTQYF

j_gene: TRBJ2-6
v_gene: TRBV7-3
d_gene: .
abundance: .
CDR3nt: TGTGCCAGCAGCCCGATGTCTGGGGCCAACGTCCTGACTTTC
CDR3aa: CASSPMSGANVLTF

j_gene: TRBJ1-2
v_gene: TRBV19
d_gene: TRBD1
abundance: .
CDR3nt: TGTGCCAGTAGTATAGCCCCAGGACAGGGCGATGGCTACACCTTC
CDR3aa: CASSIAPGQGDGYTF

j_gene: TRBJ2-7
v_gene: TRBV11-3
d_gene: TRBD1
abundance: .
CDR3nt: TGTGCCAGCAGTACAGGGGGCAGGAACGAGCAGTACTTC
CDR3aa: CASSTGGRNEQYF

j_gene: TRBJ2-7
v_gene: TRBV20-1
d_gene: .
abundance: .
CDR3nt: TGCAGTGCTCGACCCCCCCTTGCGGGGTACGAGCAGTACTTC
CDR3aa: CSARPPLAGYEQYF

j_gene: TRBJ2-7
v_gene: TRBV28
d_gene: TRBD2
abundance: once
CDR3nt: TGTGCCAGCAGTACTAGCGGGACTAGCTCCTACGAGCAGTACTTC
CDR3aa: CASSTSGTSSYEQYF

j_gene: TRBJ2-1
v_gene: TRBV9
d_gene: .
abundance: .
CDR3nt: TGTGCCAGCAGCGGGCCTGGACTCTTAAGCTCCTACAATGAGCAGTTCTTC
CDR3aa: CASSGPGLLSSYNEQFF

j_gene: TRBJ2-3
v_gene: TRBV6-5
d_gene: TRBD1
abundance: .
CDR3nt: TGTGCCAGCAGCCCCGTGGGACAGGGCACAGATACGCAGTATTTT
CDR3aa: CASSPVGQGTDTQYF

j_gene: TRBJ2-7
v_gene: TRBV10-3
d_gene: .
abundance: .
CDR3nt: TGTGCCATCAGTGAGTCAGAGGGGACCTACGAGCAGTACTTC
CDR3aa: CAISESEGTYEQYF

j_gene: TRBJ2-1
v_gene: TRBV27
d_gene: .
abundance: .
CDR3nt: TGTGCCAGCAGTTTAAAGGGACATAGCTCCTACAATGAGCAGTTCTTC
CDR3aa: CASSLKGHSSYNEQFF

j_gene: TRBJ1-5
v_gene: TRBV20-1
d_gene: TRBD1
abundance: .
CDR3nt: TGCAGTGCCCAGGGGGGAGTCGGTAGCAATCAGCCCCAGCATTTT
CDR3aa: CSAQGGVGSNQPQHF

j_gene: TRBJ1-1
v_gene: TRBV9
d_gene: .
abundance: .
CDR3nt: TGTGCCAGCAGTCCATCCGGGGGGCCAAACACTGAAGCTTTCTTT
CDR3aa: CASSPSGGPNTEAFF

j_gene: TRBJ2-5
v_gene: TRBV24-1
d_gene: TRBD2
abundance: .
CDR3nt: TGTGCCACAGGGGGACTAGCGGGAGGTCCAGAGACCCAGTACTTC
CDR3aa: CATGGLAGGPETQYF

j_gene: TRBJ2-1
v_gene: TRBV20-1
d_gene: .
abundance: .
CDR3nt: TGCAGTACGGGCACAGTCTACAATGAGCAGTTCTTC
CDR3aa: CSTGTVYNEQFF

j_gene: TRBJ2-2
v_gene: TRBV19
d_gene: TRBD2
abundance: .
CDR3nt: TGTGCCAGTAGTATGGTCGGGGGGAGACCCGGGGAGCTGTTTTTT
CDR3aa: CASSMVGGRPGELFF

j_gene: TRBJ2-7
v_gene: TRBV9
d_gene: .
abundance: once
CDR3nt: TGTGCCAGCAGCGAGGGGGGGTCGAGCTCCTACGAGCAGTACTTC
CDR3aa: CASSEGGSSSYEQYF

j_gene: TRBJ2-1
v_gene: TRBV29-1
d_gene: TRBD1
abundance: .
CDR3nt: TGCAGCGTAGGACAGGATACCTACAATGAGCAGTTCTTC
CDR3aa: CSVGQDTYNEQFF

j_gene: TRBJ2-3
v_gene: TRBV6-1
d_gene: TRBD1
abundance: .
CDR3nt: TGTGCCAGCACCCGACAGGGTGTCACAGATACGCAGTATTTT
CDR3aa: CASTRQGVTDTQYF

j_gene: TRBJ2-2
v_gene: TRBV29-1
d_gene: .
abundance: .
CDR3nt: TGCAGCGTCGGAACTAGGCCGACCCAAACCGGGGAGCTGTTTTTT
CDR3aa: CSVGTRPTQTGELFF

j_gene: TRBJ2-3
v_gene: TRBV6-1
d_gene: TRBD2
abundance: .
CDR3nt: TGTGCCAGCAATCGCGGGGGGGCCGGCGATACGCAGTATTTT
CDR3aa: CASNRGGAGDTQYF

j_gene: TRBJ1-1
v_gene: TRBV10-3
d_gene: .
abundance: .
CDR3nt: TGTGCCATCAAGAACATGAACACTGAAGCTTTCTTT
CDR3aa: CAIKNMNTEAFF

j_gene: TRBJ2-5
v_gene: TRBV6-2/TRBV6-3
d_gene: .
abundance: .
CDR3nt: TGTGCCACCGTTTTCAACCCGGGACCGTGGGAGACCCAGTACTTC
CDR3aa: CATVFNPGPWETQYF

j_gene: TRBJ2-1
v_gene: TRBV6-4
d_gene: .
abundance: once
CDR3nt: TGTGCCAGCAGTGACTCGTGGAGAATGGGTGAGCAGTTCTTC
CDR3aa: CASSDSWRMGEQFF

j_gene: TRBJ2-2
v_gene: TRBV6-5
d_gene: TRBD2
abundance: .
CDR3nt: TGTGCCAGCACCAGACTGGGAGGGGCCGGGGAGCTGTTTTTT
CDR3aa: CASTRLGGAGELFF

j_gene: TRBJ1-2
v_gene: TRBV4-1
d_gene: .
abundance: .
CDR3nt: TGCGCCAGCAGCCTCAGAGGGGCAACCGGAACCCGCTATGGCTACACCTTC
CDR3aa: CASSLRGATGTRYGYTF